The rows below give T cell receptor beta chains drawn from one sample of a study of shared clonotypes between healthy human individuals. This table comes from immunoSEQ multiplex PCR, and its TCRdb copy is limited to in-frame clones, with some not included. The table includes some 2 million clones, about 95% detected once. Sequencing used naive CD8+ T cells sorted from blood. The receptors stem from a man aged 18 to 30 in good health. CDR3s include the opening cysteine and the closing phenylalanine or tryptophan.

TRBV6-5,CASSYSGDSYEQYF
TRBV18,CASSPTDRAKNIQYF
TRBV27,CASSPHSNQPQHF
TRBV4-1,CASSLSGGIGYTF
TRBV4-3,CASSQDLAGPWEQFF
TRBV6-6,CASGLGPDTYEQYF
TRBV9,CASSVGDRDSGNTIYF
TRBV11-2,CASSPTDYEQYF
TRBV5-1,CASSLGGAASEQFF
TRBV5-1,CASSLNRGLRDSPLHF
TRBV5-1,CASSSTSSGSTDTQYF
TRBV5-6,CASSPGTGISEQYF
TRBV6-5,CASSPSPGLRGYTF
TRBV6-5,CASSYGGTGLTYEQYF
TRBV4-1,CASSQTGINTEAFF
TRBV4-1,CASSQLGWGTSGRDPPFF
TRBV5-1,CASSITGGFEQYF
TRBV20-1,CSARDNQPQHF
TRBV9,CASSVDRSTDTQYF
TRBV4-1,CASSQGLAGEQYF
TRBV30,CAWSGVAGGSTDTQYF
TRBV27,CASSLGGPQETQYF
TRBV23-1,CASSQSRKKTLAKNIQYF
TRBV5-1,CASSLALGVNTEAFF
TRBV4-3,CASSQLTGTDEKLFF
TRBV6-1,CASSAAGPYNEQFF
TRBV6-5,CASSYGDRGRGYTF
TRBV6-5,CAISQGPYNSPLHF
TRBV13,CASSRGRLGGEQYF
TRBV6-6,CASSRAETLYGYTF
TRBV19,CASSPGLGYEQYF
TRBV30,CAWIPRGAETQYF
TRBV27,CASSFGQGLHNEQFF
TRBV10-1,CASSESREGRDEQFF
TRBV2,CASSEVIRTGRKSGYTF
TRBV15,CATSREGGVEQYF
TRBV6-1,CASTLTGSWGIF
TRBV14,CASSQGQVKGTTEAFF
TRBV6-6,CASSLSGEGGYGYTF
TRBV6-6,CASSYSLGDLDGYTF
TRBV19,CASSAPRDSGSTYGYTF
TRBV4-3,CASSQDLAGGHYNEQFF
TRBV5-4,CASSFTGGTGELFF
TRBV4-1,CASSQAGTEDQPQHF
TRBV4-1,CASSQFPPGTGDYEQYF